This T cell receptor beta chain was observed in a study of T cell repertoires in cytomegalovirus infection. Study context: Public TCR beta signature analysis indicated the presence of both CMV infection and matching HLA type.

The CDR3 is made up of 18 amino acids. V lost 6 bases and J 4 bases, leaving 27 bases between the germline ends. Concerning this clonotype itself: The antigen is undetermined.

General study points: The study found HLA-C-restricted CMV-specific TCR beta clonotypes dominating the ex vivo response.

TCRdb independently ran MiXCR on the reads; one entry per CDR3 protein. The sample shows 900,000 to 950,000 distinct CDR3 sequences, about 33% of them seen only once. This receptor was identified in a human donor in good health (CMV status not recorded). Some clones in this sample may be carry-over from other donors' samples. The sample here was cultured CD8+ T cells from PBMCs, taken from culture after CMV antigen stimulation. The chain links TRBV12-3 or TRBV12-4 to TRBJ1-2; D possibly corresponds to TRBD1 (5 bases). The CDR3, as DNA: TGTGCCAGCAGCTCTAACTATTATTTGTTGGGGGATGGCTATGGCTACACCTTC. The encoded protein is CASSSNYYLLGDGYGYTF.